These 24 T cell receptor beta chains were sequenced from one sample in a study of blood T cell repertoires in COVID-19. Libraries were prepared by immunoSEQ multiplex PCR; TCRdb keeps only in-frame clonotypes and omits some of them. The profile shows approximately 430,000 clones, roughly 89% of them singletons. Sequenced: peripheral blood. All receptors come from a woman in her twenties or thirties with active or convalescent COVID-19.

The rearrangement uses TRBV2 and TRBJ2-5; 9 bases are shared with TRBD2. Germline CDR1 and CDR2: SNHLY and FYNNEI. The CDR3 has 19 residues. The V gene end was trimmed by 2 bases and the J gene end by 5 bases; junction bases not matched to a gene: 18. CDR3 DNA sequence: TGTGCCAGCAGTGAACGGGGAGCGGGGGGTTCCAATGGTTTCGAGACCCAGTACTTC. Its protein product is CASSERGAGGSNGFETQYF. Complete variable domain (other parts from reference TRBV2 and TRBJ2-5): EPEVTQTPSHQVTQMGQEVILRCVPISNHLYFYWYRQILGQKVEFLVSFYNNEISEKSEIFDDQFSVERPDGSNFTLKIRSTKLEDSAMYFCASSERGAGGSNGFETQYFGPGTRLLVL.

The chain is built from TRBV4-1 and TRBJ2-3; tentatively, D is TRBD1 (6 bases). This CDR3 region has 14 residues. V lost 6 bases and J lost 1, with 11 bases in between. CDR1 and CDR2 from the germline V gene are MGHRA and YSYEKL. CDR3 sequence reads: CASSAAGGTDTQYF. The DNA for the CDR3 is TGCGCCAGCAGTGCAGCAGGGGGCACAGATACGCAGTATTTT.

This chain connects TRBV19 to TRBJ2-5; TRBD2 is a possible D gene (7 bases). The V end lost 7 bases, the J end lost 1 base, and 13 bases lay between the germline ends. There are 14 residues in the CDR3. From germline, CDR1 is LNHDA and CDR2 SQIVND (reference sequence). The CDR3 reads CASNWGGAQETQYF. In nucleotides, the CDR3 is TGTGCCAGTAATTGGGGGGGGGCCCAAGAGACCCAGTACTTC.

This clone was counted a few times. This sequence joins TRBV6-1 and TRBJ1-6, with 7 positions matching TRBD1. With 2 bases clipped from V and 14 bases from J, the junction kept 9 bases outside the gene matches. CDR1 MNHNS and CDR2 SASEGT come from the germline V gene. CDR3 length equals 14 residues. Here the CDR3 DNA reads TGTGCCAGCAGTGAAACTCGACAGGGAGGAACCCTCCACTTT. Its protein is CASSETRQGGTLHF.

This clone was seen more than once but under ten times. The rearrangement links TRBV7-9 to TRBJ1-1; D is possibly TRBD1 (5 bases). V lost 3 bases to trimming and J lost 1 base, with 12 bases between them. This CDR3 has 15 amino acids. The germline V gene encodes CDR1 SEHNR and CDR2 FQNEAQ (reference sequence). The CDR3: CASSFVTGTNTEAFF. The CDR3 coding sequence is TGTGCCAGCAGCTTCGTTACAGGTACGAACACTGAAGCTTTCTTT.

The rearrangement uses TRBV6-5 and TRBJ2-1; the D gene is possibly TRBD2 (7 bases). Germline V CDR1 and CDR2: MNHEY, SVGAGI. The V end was cut by 9 bases, the J end by 0 bases, with 12 bases between. This CDR3 is built from 14 residues. The CDR3 protein is CASLAGASYNEQFF. Written as DNA, the CDR3 is TGTGCCAGTCTCGCGGGGGCCTCCTACAATGAGCAGTTCTTC.

The V and J genes are TRBV29-1 and TRBJ1-2; D possibly corresponds to TRBD1 (6 bases). This CDR3 has 12 residues. V was shortened by 3 bases and J by 6 bases, with 11 bases between the two germline ends. CDR1 and CDR2 (germline): SQVTM, ANQGSEA. CDR3 nucleotides: TGCAGCGTTGATCACAGGGCCCATGGCTACACCTTC. It codes for CSVDHRAHGYTF. The full variable domain, with the rest looked up from reference TRBV29-1 and TRBJ1-2, is SAVISQKPSRDICQRGTSLTIQCQVDSQVTMMFWYRQQPGQSLTLIATANQGSEATYESGFVIDKFPISRPNLTFSTLTVSNMSPEDSSIYLCSVDHRAHGYTFGSGTRLTVV.

The V gene is TRBV7-9, the J gene TRBJ2-5; 7 bases fit TRBD2. Germline V gene lookup returns CDR1 SEHNR and CDR2 FQNEAQ (reference sequence). The CDR3 totals 16 residues. Trimming took 0 bases from V and 5 from J; bases not matched to a gene: 9. CDR3 region: CASSLAGTTPEETQYF. The CDR3 DNA reads as TGTGCCAGCAGCTTAGCGGGGACTACCCCGGAGGAGACCCAGTACTTC.

This chain joins TRBV19 and TRBJ1-2; D perhaps matches TRBD1 (6 bases). CDR3 length: 13 residues. Deletions cut 3 bases from V and 4 bases from J, with 9 bases between. The V gene's germline CDR1 is LNHDA and CDR2 SQIVND (reference sequence). CDR3 region: CASSMGHIYGYTF. CDR3 DNA: TGTGCCAGTAGTATGGGACACATCTATGGCTACACCTTC.

The rearrangement joins TRBV25-1 to TRBJ2-1, with no clear D. Trimming took off 2 bases at V and 0 bases at J, with 5 bases between the two ends. The CDR3 runs 14 residues. In germline, CDR1 is MGHDK, CDR2 SYGVNS. Here the CDR3 reads CASSEPSSYNEQFF. The CDR3 DNA follows: TGTGCCAGCAGTGAACCGAGCTCCTACAATGAGCAGTTCTTC.

This clone came up once. V and J are TRBV7-8 and TRBJ2-6; TRBD1 might be the D (6 bases). Deletions cut 5 bases from V and 4 bases from J, with 12 bases between. The germline V gene has CDR1 SGHVS and CDR2 FQNEAQ. This CDR3 spans 15 amino acids. For the CDR3, the DNA is TGTGCCAGCAGCCACACAGGGTCCGGGGCCAACGTCCTGACTTTC. The encoded protein is CASSHTGSGANVLTF.

The chain is built from TRBV15 and TRBJ1-5, with TRBD1 matching 9 bases. After removal of 3 bases from V and 5 bases from J, the junction contained 2 bases not matched to a gene. This CDR3 has 14 residues. Germline CDR1 and CDR2: LNHNV and YYDKDF (reference sequence). Here the CDR3 DNA reads TGTGCCACCAGCAGCCGACAGGGGGATCAGCCCCAGCATTTT. This gives the protein CATSSRQGDQPQHF.

V is TRBV12-3 or TRBV12-4 and J is TRBJ1-2; perhaps TRBD1 as D (6 bases). V lost 5 bases, J lost 3 bases, and 10 bases lay in between. The CDR3 has 13 amino acids. The CDR3, as DNA: TGTGCCAGCAGTAACAGGGTTCACTATGGCTACACCTTC. It translates to CASSNRVHYGYTF.

The gene calls are TRBV3-1 (or the pseudogene TRBV3-2) and TRBJ2-7, with 7 positions matching TRBD1. The CDR3 has 15 amino acids. J lost 0 bases, V lost 4 bases, and 6 bases had no gene match. The germline gives CDR1 LGHDT, CDR2 YNNKEL (reference sequence). The CDR3 nucleotides are TGTGCCAGCAGCCTTAACACAGGGGCCTCCTACGAGCAGTACTTC. This codes for CASSLNTGASYEQYF.

This clone came up once. This sequence joins TRBV7-9 and TRBJ2-7, with TRBD2 as a possible D gene (5 bases). The CDR3 consists of 14 residues. CDR1 is SEHNR and CDR2 is FQNEAQ in the germline V gene (reference sequence). Trimming pared 1 base from V and 3 bases from J, leaving 10 bases between. The CDR3 bases are TGTGCCAGCAGCTTAGGTGGTGGGAGCTACGAGCAGTACTTC. This codes for CASSLGGGSYEQYF.

As to this clone: The sample carries other DNA sequences with the same CDR3. This rearrangement joins TRBV27 to TRBJ2-7; perhaps TRBD1 as D (5 bases). The length of the CDR3 is 13 residues. Germline values: CDR1 MNHEY, CDR2 SMNVEV (reference sequence). V lost 2 bases and J 0 bases, leaving 5 bases between the germline ends. Here the CDR3 reads CASSLQGSYEQYF. CDR3 DNA sequence: TGTGCCAGCAGTTTACAGGGCTCCTACGAGCAGTACTTC.

Only one count was recorded for this clone. The genes are TRBV19 and TRBJ1-5, with 7 nucleotides matching TRBD1. There are 15 residues in the CDR3. The J segment lost 2 bases and the V segment lost 7 bases, leaving 8 bases of the junction unmatched. CDR1 is LNHDA, CDR2 SQIVND, per germline (reference sequence). Written as DNA, the CDR3 is TGTGCCAGTACCCCACAGGGGATAGGCAATCAGCCCCAGCATTTT. Encoded protein: CASTPQGIGNQPQHF.

The rearrangement uses TRBV19 and TRBJ2-7, with no clear D. Germline loops: CDR1 LNHDA, CDR2 SQIVND (reference sequence). CDR3 size: 13 residues. Trimming stripped 3 bases from V and 3 bases from J, with 9 bases between. The CDR3 spells CASSILGNYEQYF. CDR3 sequence (DNA): TGTGCCAGTAGTATCCTTGGCAACTACGAGCAGTACTTC.

The rearrangement links TRBV6-5 to TRBJ2-7; 7 nucleotides match TRBD2. V was pared by 4 bases and J by 3 bases, with 6 bases of the junction left unmatched. CDR1 MNHEY and CDR2 SVGAGI come from the germline V gene. The CDR3 spans 14 residues. In nucleotides, the CDR3 is TGTGCCAGCAGTTTCGCTAGCGGAAGCTACGAGCAGTACTTC. Protein: CASSFASGSYEQYF.

This chain connects TRBV28 to TRBJ2-7; 7 nucleotides agree with TRBD1. The CDR3 has 16 residues. Germline V CDR1 and CDR2: MDHEN, SYDVKM. V lost 6 bases and J lost 0; bases outside the gene matches: 11. CDR3 sequence reads: CASSTRTGSSSYEQYF. In nucleotides, the CDR3 is TGTGCCAGCAGCACCCGGACAGGTTCAAGCTCCTACGAGCAGTACTTC.

V is TRBV3-1 (or the pseudogene TRBV3-2) and J is TRBJ2-7; TRBD2 matches 9 bases. Trimming took 0 bases from V and 3 from J; bases not matched to a gene: 3. The CDR3 consists of 15 residues. Germline V gene sequence: CDR1 LGHDT, CDR2 YNNKEL (reference sequence). The CDR3 region is CASSQERGGLYEQYF. The DNA of the CDR3 is TGTGCCAGCAGCCAAGAGCGGGGGGGCCTCTACGAGCAGTACTTC.

V and J are TRBV6-5 and TRBJ1-5; 7 bases agree with TRBD1. Trimming removed 8 bases from V and 2 bases from J; junction bases left unmatched: 9. Germline values: CDR1 MNHEY, CDR2 SVGAGI. The CDR3 extends over 15 amino acids. CDR3 DNA sequence: TGTGCCAGCCGCCACCGGGACAGCCGCAATCAGCCCCAGCATTTT. It translates to CASRHRDSRNQPQHF.

The chain employs TRBV7-9 and TRBJ1-4, with TRBD1 identical over 9 bases. Germline V gene lookup returns CDR1 SEHNR and CDR2 FQNEAQ (reference sequence). Trimming cost V 1 base and J 8 bases; bases outside gene matches: 5. The CDR3 has 15 residues. The CDR3 region is CASSLVGQGLEKLFF. The CDR3 DNA sequence: TGTGCCAGCAGCTTAGTAGGACAGGGGCTCGAAAAACTGTTTTTT.

The CDR3 nucleotides read TGTGCCAGCAGCTTTTGGACAGGGGGTCAAGAGACCCAGTACTTC. Translating gives CASSFWTGGQETQYF. This sequence joins TRBV7-9 and TRBJ2-5; 10 nucleotides line up with TRBD1. The junction had 3 bases not matched to a gene; V was cut back by 3 bases and J by 2 bases. The length of the CDR3 is 15 residues. Germline loops: CDR1 SEHNR, CDR2 FQNEAQ (reference sequence).